The following is a T cell receptor (beta chain) sequence with its context. Its antigen is unknown. CDR1 and CDR2 from the germline V gene are GTSNPN and SVGIG (reference sequence). This CDR3 has 16 amino acids. Trimming cost V 4 bases and J 0 bases, with 16 bases left between them. The assay was immunoSEQ multiplex PCR, and TCRdb's table has in-frame clones only and misses some. The data contain 5,500 to 6,500 clones, about 70% of them seen just once; the ten biggest clones take up 24%. These data come from a study of CD4+ T cells in melanoma. Findings of the study overall: A reported correlation linked neoantigen-specific CD4+ T cells to CD8+, macrophage and B cell function. Neoantigen-specific CD4+ T cells in melanoma reportedly had diverse differentiation states.

The sequence was obtained from a human donor with melanoma. V is TRBV30 and J is TRBJ1-5; D is perhaps TRBD1 (6 bases). The sample was cells from a culture (not recorded whether cultured in vitro). CDR3: CAWTHSDRASNQPQHF. CDR3 nucleotide sequence: TGTGCCTGGACCCATTCGGACAGAGCTAGCAATCAGCCCCAGCATTTT. The whole variable domain, filled in from reference TRBV30 and TRBJ1-5, reads SQTIHQWPATLVQPVGSPLSLECTVEGTSNPNLYWYRQAAGRGLQLLFYSVGIGQISSEVPQNLSASRPQDRQFILSSKKLLLSDSGFYLCAWTHSDRASNQPQHFGDGTRLSIL.